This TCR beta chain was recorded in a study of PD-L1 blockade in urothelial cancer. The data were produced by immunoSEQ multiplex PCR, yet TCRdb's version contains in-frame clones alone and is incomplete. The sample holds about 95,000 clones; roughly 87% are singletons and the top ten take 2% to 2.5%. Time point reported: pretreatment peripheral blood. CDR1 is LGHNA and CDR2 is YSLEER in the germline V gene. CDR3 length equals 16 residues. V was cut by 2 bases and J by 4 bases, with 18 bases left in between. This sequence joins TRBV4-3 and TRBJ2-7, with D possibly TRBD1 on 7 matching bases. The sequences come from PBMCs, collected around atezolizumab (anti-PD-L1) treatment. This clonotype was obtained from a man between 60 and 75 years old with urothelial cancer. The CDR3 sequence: CASSQSVGAGGYEQYF. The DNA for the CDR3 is TGCGCCAGCAGCCAATCCGTAGGGGCAGGGGGGTACGAGCAGTACTTC.